This T cell receptor beta chain is from a study of T cell responses to AZD1222 COVID-19 vaccine. Notes on the study in general: There were repertoire samples only from the period after the peak T cell response. Only six AZD1222 recipients tested seropositive at baseline. Two AZD1222 doses significantly raised spike-specific TCR breadth and depth over controls. Nearly half of the spike-specific TCRs reportedly recognize variant regions that carry no mutations.

Method: immunoSEQ multiplex PCR; TCRdb's copy keeps in-frame clones and lacks some. Of 96,000 or so clones in the sample, approximately 90% were seen once. In regard to this clone: The antigen remains undetermined.

J gave up 2 bases and V 3 bases, and 14 bases lay outside the gene matches. Per the germline V gene, CDR1 is DFQATT and CDR2 is SNEGSKA (reference sequence). CDR3 length equals 17 residues. Material: peripheral blood, obtained on day 0 of AZD1222 vaccination. The J gene is TRBJ1-2, the V gene TRBV20-1; 8 bases agree with TRBD1. This TCR derives from an adult in good health. The CDR3 nucleotides are TGCAGTGCTAGTACCCCGACCAGACAGGGGCGCAACTATGGCTACACCTTC. This sequence encodes CSASTPTRQGRNYGYTF.